This T cell receptor beta chain was obtained from a study of T cell responses to AZD1222 COVID-19 vaccine. The method was immunoSEQ multiplex PCR; TCRdb's version includes in-frame clones alone and lacks a portion of them. The table lists 40,000 to 60,000 clones, 70% to 85% of them singletons. Study-level findings and limits: Donors in the cohort were predominantly white British and more often female, and clonal diversity was possibly underestimated.

In regard to this clone: Its specificity is unknown.

With 3 bases removed from V and 6 bases from J, the gap between germline ends came to 23 bases. Germline-derived CDR1 and CDR2 are SGHAT and FQNNGV. The CDR3 is 17 amino acids. V is TRBV11-2 and J is TRBJ1-1; D is perhaps TRBD1 (6 bases). The specimen was peripheral blood, collected on day 0 of MenACWY control vaccination. This TCR derives from an adult in good health. The CDR3 region has the DNA TGTGCCAGCAGCTTGAGGACCCGGGGCCAGGGGATGTCTGAAGCTTTCTTT. Protein: CASSLRTRGQGMSEAFF. The variable domain in full, completed from reference TRBV11-2 and TRBJ1-1, reads EAGVAQSPRYKIIEKRQSVAFWCNPISGHATLYWYQQILGQGPKLLIQFQNNGVVDDSQLPKDRFSAERLKGVDSTLKIQPAKLEDSAVYLCASSLRTRGQGMSEAFFGQGTRLTVV.